The rows below give T cell receptor beta chains drawn from one sample of a study of metastatic and nonmetastatic thyroid tumors. TCRdb reanalyzed the PCR reads with MiXCR. The sample gives some 64,000 clones, about 4% of which show up once; about 22% is in the top ten. Source material: blood. The source of these receptors is a female donor with papillary thyroid cancer or a benign thyroid nodule (not recorded which). Some clones in this sample may be carry-over from other donors' samples. Both conserved end residues are part of each CDR3. Each record gives: V gene, D gene, J gene, clone size, CDR3 DNA, CDR3 protein. A D gene is named only where the DNA matches it firmly. Only some rows state a clone size, as once, few, many or a class for expanded clones.

V gene: TRBV28
D gene: TRBD1
J gene: TRBJ1-3
clone size: many
CDR3 DNA: TGTGCCAGCTTAACCACAGGGGGCGTCCAGAACACCATATATTTT
CDR3 protein: CASLTTGGVQNTIYF

V gene: TRBV24-1
D gene: TRBD2
J gene: TRBJ2-2
clone size: many
CDR3 DNA: TGTGCCACCAGTGATTTCGGGACTAGCGGCGCCGGGGAGCTGTTTTTT
CDR3 protein: CATSDFGTSGAGELFF

V gene: TRBV27
D gene: NA
J gene: TRBJ1-5
clone size: NA
CDR3 DNA: TGTGCCAGCAGTAATCCGTCAGCATATAGCAATCAGCCCCAGCATTTT
CDR3 protein: CASSNPSAYSNQPQHF

V gene: TRBV6-1
D gene: NA
J gene: TRBJ1-6
clone size: many
CDR3 DNA: TGTGCCAGCAGTTACGGAGGGGGGAGTTCACCCCTCCACTTT
CDR3 protein: CASSYGGGSSPLHF

V gene: TRBV3-1
D gene: NA
J gene: TRBJ1-1
clone size: many
CDR3 DNA: TGTGCCAGCAGCCCCCGCCGACAGGTAAACACTGAAGCTTTCTTT
CDR3 protein: CASSPRRQVNTEAFF

V gene: TRBV5-1
D gene: TRBD1
J gene: TRBJ2-3
clone size: NA
CDR3 DNA: TGCGCCAGCAGCTTGGCCGGGACAGGCCGCACAGATACGCAGTATTTT
CDR3 protein: CASSLAGTGRTDTQYF

V gene: TRBV3-1
D gene: NA
J gene: TRBJ1-2
clone size: few
CDR3 DNA: TGTGCCAGCAGCATGCTGCAGGGTAACTATGGCTACACCTTC
CDR3 protein: CASSMLQGNYGYTF

V gene: TRBV6-2/TRBV6-3
D gene: TRBD1
J gene: TRBJ2-7
clone size: few
CDR3 DNA: TGTGCCAGCAGTAGTGACAGGGTCCTCGACGAGCAGTACTTC
CDR3 protein: CASSSDRVLDEQYF

V gene: TRBV6-2/TRBV6-3
D gene: NA
J gene: TRBJ1-2
clone size: NA
CDR3 DNA: TGTGCCAGCAGTTACCATACAGCGCCTAACTATGGCTACACCTTC
CDR3 protein: CASSYHTAPNYGYTF

V gene: TRBV18
D gene: NA
J gene: TRBJ2-1
clone size: NA
CDR3 DNA: TGTGCCAGCTCACCAGGCACCCCAGGGGTGGATGAGCAGTTCTTC
CDR3 protein: CASSPGTPGVDEQFF

V gene: TRBV30
D gene: TRBD2
J gene: TRBJ2-1
clone size: NA
CDR3 DNA: TGTGCCTGGAGTGTAGGGCTAGCGGTATACAATGAGCAGTTCTTC
CDR3 protein: CAWSVGLAVYNEQFF

V gene: TRBV7-2
D gene: NA
J gene: TRBJ2-1
clone size: NA
CDR3 DNA: TGTGCCAGCAGCCCAGGGACATACAATGAGCAGTTCTTC
CDR3 protein: CASSPGTYNEQFF

V gene: TRBV18
D gene: TRBD1
J gene: TRBJ1-1
clone size: few
CDR3 DNA: TGTGCCAGCTCACGACCGGGACAGCTGTTGAACACTGAAGCTTTCTTT
CDR3 protein: CASSRPGQLLNTEAFF

V gene: TRBV20-1
D gene: NA
J gene: TRBJ1-5
clone size: many
CDR3 DNA: TGCAGTGCTAGGTTAGTGGGGGCACAAAATCAGCCCCAGCATTTT
CDR3 protein: CSARLVGAQNQPQHF

V gene: TRBV5-4
D gene: TRBD1
J gene: TRBJ1-2
clone size: many
CDR3 DNA: TGTGCCAGCAGCCTCCTGACAGGGAAGTACGGCTACACCTTC
CDR3 protein: CASSLLTGKYGYTF

V gene: TRBV20-1
D gene: TRBD1
J gene: TRBJ1-6
clone size: many
CDR3 DNA: TGCAGTGCTAGGGACACAGCGGGACAGGGCCATAATTCACCCCTCCACTTT
CDR3 protein: CSARDTAGQGHNSPLHF

V gene: TRBV12-3/TRBV12-4
D gene: NA
J gene: TRBJ1-3
clone size: NA
CDR3 DNA: TGTGCCAGCATGTTGGGAATGTCCGGAAACACGATATATTTT
CDR3 protein: CASMLGMSGNTIYF

V gene: TRBV7-8
D gene: NA
J gene: TRBJ1-2
clone size: many
CDR3 DNA: TGTGCCAGCAGCCTCCTAGGGGGAGGGAGCTCAGACTATGGCTACACCTTC
CDR3 protein: CASSLLGGGSSDYGYTF

V gene: TRBV20-1
D gene: TRBD2
J gene: TRBJ2-1
clone size: many
CDR3 DNA: TGCAGTGCGCCGAGTCCATCTAGCGGGAGTGGGAATGAGCAGTTCTTC
CDR3 protein: CSAPSPSSGSGNEQFF

V gene: TRBV20-1
D gene: NA
J gene: TRBJ1-1
clone size: many
CDR3 DNA: TGCAGTGCTAGAGAGTCTTGGGCAGGTGAAGCTTTCTTT
CDR3 protein: CSARESWAGEAFF

V gene: TRBV2
D gene: NA
J gene: TRBJ2-3
clone size: many
CDR3 DNA: TGTGCCAGCAGGGCAGGGATGCAGGGTACGCAGTATTTT
CDR3 protein: CASRAGMQGTQYF

V gene: TRBV9
D gene: TRBD2
J gene: TRBJ2-2
clone size: few
CDR3 DNA: TGTGCCAGCAGCACCCGGGACAGGGGACTAGCGGGAGTCACCGGGGAGCTGTTTTTT
CDR3 protein: CASSTRDRGLAGVTGELFF

V gene: TRBV7-2
D gene: NA
J gene: TRBJ1-6
clone size: many
CDR3 DNA: TGTGCCAGCAGCTTTGGGGGGGGTAATAATTCACCCCTCCACTTT
CDR3 protein: CASSFGGGNNSPLHF

V gene: TRBV5-4
D gene: NA
J gene: TRBJ1-1
clone size: few
CDR3 DNA: TGTGCCAGCAGCTTTGGGGGCGCGCCGGCTGAAGCTTTCTTT
CDR3 protein: CASSFGGAPAEAFF

V gene: TRBV12-5
D gene: NA
J gene: TRBJ1-1
clone size: many
CDR3 DNA: TGTGCTAGTGGGCCGGGTAGCACTGAAGCTTTCTTT
CDR3 protein: CASGPGSTEAFF

V gene: TRBV24-1
D gene: NA
J gene: TRBJ2-2
clone size: few
CDR3 DNA: TGTGTCACCATGAGGGACAACAACGGAGAGCTGTTTTTT
CDR3 protein: CVTMRDNNGELFF

V gene: TRBV20-1
D gene: TRBD2
J gene: TRBJ2-3
clone size: many
CDR3 DNA: TGCAGTGCAGGTCAAGCGGGAGGGAGCACAGATACGCAGTATTTT
CDR3 protein: CSAGQAGGSTDTQYF

V gene: TRBV28
D gene: NA
J gene: TRBJ2-1
clone size: few
CDR3 DNA: TGTGCCAGCAAGTGTTCATTCTCAAGGTCCTACAATGAGCAGTTCTTC
CDR3 protein: CASKCSFSRSYNEQFF

V gene: TRBV20-1
D gene: NA
J gene: TRBJ1-1
clone size: many
CDR3 DNA: TGCAGTGCTAAGGTCCCCAACACTGAAGCTTTCTTT
CDR3 protein: CSAKVPNTEAFF

V gene: TRBV6-9
D gene: TRBD2
J gene: TRBJ2-3
clone size: NA
CDR3 DNA: TGTGCCAGCAGTTCCGGACTAGCTCAACGAGATACGCAGTATTTT
CDR3 protein: CASSSGLAQRDTQYF

V gene: TRBV10-1
D gene: NA
J gene: TRBJ2-2
clone size: NA
CDR3 DNA: TGCGCCAGCAGTGACCTGCTGGACTACACCGGGGAGCTGTTTTTT
CDR3 protein: CASSDLLDYTGELFF

V gene: TRBV7-3
D gene: TRBD1
J gene: TRBJ2-3
clone size: many
CDR3 DNA: TGTGCCAGCAGCTTAACAGGACAGGGTGCAGATACGCAGTATTTT
CDR3 protein: CASSLTGQGADTQYF